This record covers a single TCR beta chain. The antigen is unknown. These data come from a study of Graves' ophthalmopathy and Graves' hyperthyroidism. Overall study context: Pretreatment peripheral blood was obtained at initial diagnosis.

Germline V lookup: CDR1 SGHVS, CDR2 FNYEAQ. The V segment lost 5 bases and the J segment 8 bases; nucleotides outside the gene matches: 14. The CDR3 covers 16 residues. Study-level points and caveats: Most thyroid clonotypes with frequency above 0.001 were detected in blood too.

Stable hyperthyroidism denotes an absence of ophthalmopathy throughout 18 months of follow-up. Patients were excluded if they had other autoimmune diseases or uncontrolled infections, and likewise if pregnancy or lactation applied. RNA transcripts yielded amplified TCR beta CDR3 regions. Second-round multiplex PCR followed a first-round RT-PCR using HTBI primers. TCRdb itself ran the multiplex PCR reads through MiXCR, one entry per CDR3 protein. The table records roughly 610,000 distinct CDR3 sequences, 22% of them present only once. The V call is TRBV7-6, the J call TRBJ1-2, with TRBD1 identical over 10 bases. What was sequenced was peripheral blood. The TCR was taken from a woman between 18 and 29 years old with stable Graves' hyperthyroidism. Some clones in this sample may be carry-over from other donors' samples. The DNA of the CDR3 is TGTGCCAGCAGCATTGACCGGGACAGGGGATTCGGGGGCTACACCTTC. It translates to CASSIDRDRGFGGYTF.